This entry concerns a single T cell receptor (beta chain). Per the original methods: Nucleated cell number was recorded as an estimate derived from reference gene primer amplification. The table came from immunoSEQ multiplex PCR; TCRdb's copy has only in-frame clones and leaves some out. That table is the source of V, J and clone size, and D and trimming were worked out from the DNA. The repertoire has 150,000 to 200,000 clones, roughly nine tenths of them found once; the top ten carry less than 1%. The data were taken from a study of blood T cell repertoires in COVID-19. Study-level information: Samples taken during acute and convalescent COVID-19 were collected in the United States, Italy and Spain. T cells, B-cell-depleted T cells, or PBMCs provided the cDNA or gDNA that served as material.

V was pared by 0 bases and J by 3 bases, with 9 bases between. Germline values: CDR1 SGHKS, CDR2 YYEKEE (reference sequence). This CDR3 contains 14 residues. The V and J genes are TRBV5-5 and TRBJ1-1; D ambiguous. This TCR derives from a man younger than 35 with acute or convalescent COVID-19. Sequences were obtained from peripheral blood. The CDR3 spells CASSLGLSDTEAFF. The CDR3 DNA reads TGTGCCAGCAGCTTGGGTCTGTCGGACACTGAAGCTTTCTTT.